The rows below give T cell receptor beta chains drawn from one sample of a study of blood T cell repertoires in COVID-19. The assay was immunoSEQ multiplex PCR, and TCRdb's table has in-frame clones only and misses some. Among 200,000 or so clones listed, approximately 90% were seen once. Sample: peripheral blood. These receptor sequences come from a man between 65 and 85 years old with active or convalescent COVID-19. Both conserved end residues are part of each CDR3. Fields, in order: D gene, J gene, V gene, clone size, CDR3 DNA, CDR3 protein. The D gene is left open where the match is weak. A clone size is listed for some rows: how often the clone was seen (once, few, many), or a class if it is expanded.

>-|TRBJ2-5|TRBV28|-
TGTGCCAGCAGCCGAACGGGAGAAGAGACCCAGTACTTC
CASSRTGEETQYF
>-|TRBJ1-1|TRBV28|-
TGTTCTATCGGAGGGGTCACTGAAGCTTTCTTT
CSIGGVTEAFF
>TRBD2|TRBJ2-7|TRBV6-6|once
TGTGCCAGCAGTGTTGCTGGCGGGGGATCCTACGAGCAGTACTTC
CASSVAGGGSYEQYF
>TRBD1|TRBJ1-2|TRBV5-6|-
TGTGCCAGCAGCTTACCACCGACAGGGGGTTATGGCTACACCTTC
CASSLPPTGGYGYTF
>-|TRBJ2-7|TRBV3-1/TRBV3-2|-
TGTGCCAGCAGCCCCTCCGGGGGACGCTCCTACGAGCAGTACTTC
CASSPSGGRSYEQYF
>TRBD1|TRBJ2-4|TRBV5-6|-
TGTGCCAGCAGCGCCGGACAGGAACTAGCCAAAAACATTCAGTACTTC
CASSAGQELAKNIQYF
>-|TRBJ1-1|TRBV11-2|-
TGTGCCAGCAGCACAGCTGGGCAGGATGAAGCTTTCTTT
CASSTAGQDEAFF
>TRBD2|TRBJ2-3|TRBV5-6|-
TGTGCCAGCAGCTTGGGACTAGCGGGGGGCACAGATACGCAGTATTTT
CASSLGLAGGTDTQYF
>TRBD1|TRBJ2-7|TRBV18|few
TGTGCCAGCTCACCACCGGGACAGGGAGCGGGGCAGTACTTC
CASSPPGQGAGQYF
>-|TRBJ1-2|TRBV7-2|-
TGTGCCAGCAGCCCCCGGCGCGGGAGTCGAGGCTACACCTTC
CASSPRRGSRGYTF
>-|TRBJ1-1|TRBV5-3|-
TGTGCCCGAATCCGGTCTAACACTGAAGCTTTCTTT
CARIRSNTEAFF
>-|TRBJ2-7|TRBV10-3|-
TGTGCCACCAGGGCGGGGGCCAACTCCTACGAGCAGTACTTC
CATRAGANSYEQYF
>-|TRBJ2-3|TRBV7-2|-
TGTGCCAGCAGCACCGGGAACACCCGCATCACAGATACGCAGTATTTT
CASSTGNTRITDTQYF
>TRBD1|TRBJ2-2|TRBV4-3|-
TGCGCCAGCAGCCAAGATTACGGCAGGGGGCCGTTCGGGGAGCTGTTTTTT
CASSQDYGRGPFGELFF
>-|TRBJ1-4|TRBV2|-
TGTGCCAGCAACAAACCCAAGGACAGCGGTGAAAAACTGTTTTTT
CASNKPKDSGEKLFF
>-|TRBJ2-7|TRBV6-2/TRBV6-3|-
TGTGCCAGCAGTTCTTGGTTGGCCTCCTACGAGCAGTACTTC
CASSSWLASYEQYF
>-|TRBJ2-7|TRBV5-1|-
TGCGCCAGCAGACCCGACAGGCGCCCCTACGAGCAGTACTTC
CASRPDRRPYEQYF
>-|TRBJ2-1|TRBV29-1|-
TGCAGCGTTGACTCTATTCCGAACCTAAATGAGCAGTTCTTC
CSVDSIPNLNEQFF
>-|TRBJ1-2|TRBV14|-
TGTGCCAGCAGAGCGACAGGACGCCCTTATGGCTACACCTTC
CASRATGRPYGYTF
>-|TRBJ2-5|TRBV7-4|-
TGTGCCAGCAGCTTAGGGGCGCTCAGGGGCCAGCCGTACTTC
CASSLGALRGQPYF
>-|TRBJ2-2|TRBV11-2|many
TGTGCCAGCAGCGGTCGGACAAGCCGTAACACCGGGGAGCTGTTTTTT
CASSGRTSRNTGELFF
>TRBD2|TRBJ2-2|TRBV30|-
TGTGCCTGGAGTGGTGGTAGTAGCGGGAGATCTGGGGAGCTGTTTTTT
CAWSGGSSGRSGELFF
>-|TRBJ2-2|TRBV5-4|-
TGTGCCAGCAGCCCACGGGGTGGCAGGGAGGACGGGGAGCTGTTTTTT
CASSPRGGREDGELFF
>-|TRBJ2-3|TRBV3-1/TRBV3-2|-
TGTGCCAGCAGCCACTATGGCACAGATACGCAGTATTTT
CASSHYGTDTQYF
>-|TRBJ2-2|TRBV4-1|once
TGCGCCAGCAGCCAACCCTCCGGGGGGCCCACCGGGGAGCTGTTTTTT
CASSQPSGGPTGELFF
>-|TRBJ1-6|TRBV5-1|-
TGCGCCAGCAGCTTGGAGGGGAATTCACCCCTCCACTTT
CASSLEGNSPLHF
>-|TRBJ1-5|TRBV6-5|-
TGTGCCAGCAGTTACTCGTGGGGAGGGGATCAGCCCCAGCATTTT
CASSYSWGGDQPQHF
>-|TRBJ2-5|TRBV27|-
TGTGCCAGCAAGATGACAGTACGAGGACAAGAGACCCAGTACTTC
CASKMTVRGQETQYF
>-|TRBJ1-1|TRBV6-2/TRBV6-3|-
TGTGCCAGCAGTTACGCCCAGGGATGGAGTGGGAACACTGAAGCTTTCTTT
CASSYAQGWSGNTEAFF
>TRBD2|TRBJ2-7|TRBV6-2/TRBV6-3|-
TGTGCCAGCAGTTACTTGTCCTGGACTAGCGGGCGAGTGGGGACCTACGAGCAGTACTTC
CASSYLSWTSGRVGTYEQYF
>TRBD1|TRBJ2-2|TRBV27|-
TGTGCCAGCACTCAGGGGGCGCTAACCGGGGAGCTGTTTTTT
CASTQGALTGELFF
>-|TRBJ2-1|TRBV7-8|-
TGTGCCAGCAGCTTAGGCCCCAGGGGGGCGGGCTACAATGAGCAGTTCTTC
CASSLGPRGAGYNEQFF
>-|TRBJ1-5|TRBV6-5|-
TGTGCCAGCAGGTCTCTGGGAGGGCCCAATCAGCCCCAGCATTTT
CASRSLGGPNQPQHF
>-|TRBJ2-7|TRBV13|-
TGTGCCAGCAGCTTAGTGTACAGGGACGGAAACGAGCAGTACTTC
CASSLVYRDGNEQYF
>TRBD2|TRBJ2-3|TRBV10-3|-
TGTGCCATCCAGGGCGATGCGGGAGTAAGCACAGATACGCAGTATTTT
CAIQGDAGVSTDTQYF
>-|TRBJ1-2|TRBV5-6|-
TGTGCCAGCAGCCCCACGGGGGGCGCCTTTGGCTACACCTTC
CASSPTGGAFGYTF
>-|TRBJ1-3|TRBV10-3|-
TGTGCCATCAGAAACCAGGATGGGGCGACTGGAAACACCATATATTTT
CAIRNQDGATGNTIYF
>-|TRBJ2-1|TRBV6-5|-
TGTGCCAGCACAACAGGGCAGGGGGGCTACAATGAGCAGTTCTTC
CASTTGQGGYNEQFF